The T cell receptor (beta chain) under discussion was sequenced for a study of T-cell memory formation after mild COVID-19. The V gene lost 5 bases and the J gene lost 4 bases, with 19 bases spanning the gap. This CDR3 is built from 16 residues. CDR1 is SGHRS, CDR2 YFSETQ, per germline. It was 5'RACE with constant-segment primers that produced the TCR alpha and TCR beta cDNA libraries, which carried sample barcodes and UMIs. TCRdb called the 5' RACE reads again in MiXCR, with one record for every CDR3 protein. The repertoire has under 250,000 distinct CDR3 sequences, around 25% of them found once; the top ten carry approximately 10%. Study results and caveats: Pre-infection memory carried some responding clones, suggesting that cross-reactive memory joined. For second-wave clones that peaked at day 37, SARS-CoV-2 specificity went unverified.

Points on this clonotype: The target antigen is unknown.

This chain joins TRBV5-1 and TRBJ1-5; D possibly corresponds to TRBD1 (5 bases). The clonotype originates from an adult woman who had mild COVID-19 (a few samples of this study predate the infection). Cell type and time point are not known. Sequencing input: PBMCs or a T cell subset sorted from them (not recorded which). CDR3 DNA: TGCGCCAGCAGTCCTCAGGGTGATCCCCTTAATCAGCCCCAGCATTTT. Protein product: CASSPQGDPLNQPQHF.